This TCR beta chain was obtained from a study of type 1 and type 2 diabetes patients. Study background: Donors were type 1 diabetes, type 2 diabetes, or nondiabetic controls. The study's findings and limits: Type 2 diabetes patients had few highly-expanded CD4+ clones, median one.

The CDR3 length is 18 residues. Germline loops: CDR1 ENHRY, CDR2 SYGVKD. Unmatched junction bases numbered 16, after V lost 6 bases and J lost 2 bases. Note on this clonotype: Its antigen is not known.

All diabetic donors were classified as either type 1 or type 2 diabetes. Amplification started from genomic DNA. Amplification of the beta chain CDR3 used 30 forward and 13 reverse multiplex primers. TCRdb used MiXCR to reprocess the multiplex PCR reads, holding one entry per CDR3 protein. The profile shows about 250,000 distinct CDR3 sequences, around 47% of them singletons. Material: peripheral blood mononuclear cells (PBMCs). The TCR was taken from a young man with type 2 diabetes. The V gene is TRBV10-3, the J gene TRBJ2-7, with 10 bases identical to TRBD2. Written as DNA, the CDR3 is TGTGCCATCAGGGCATACGAGACTAGCGGGTTTCGACCCTACGAGCAGTACTTC. This sequence encodes CAIRAYETSGFRPYEQYF.